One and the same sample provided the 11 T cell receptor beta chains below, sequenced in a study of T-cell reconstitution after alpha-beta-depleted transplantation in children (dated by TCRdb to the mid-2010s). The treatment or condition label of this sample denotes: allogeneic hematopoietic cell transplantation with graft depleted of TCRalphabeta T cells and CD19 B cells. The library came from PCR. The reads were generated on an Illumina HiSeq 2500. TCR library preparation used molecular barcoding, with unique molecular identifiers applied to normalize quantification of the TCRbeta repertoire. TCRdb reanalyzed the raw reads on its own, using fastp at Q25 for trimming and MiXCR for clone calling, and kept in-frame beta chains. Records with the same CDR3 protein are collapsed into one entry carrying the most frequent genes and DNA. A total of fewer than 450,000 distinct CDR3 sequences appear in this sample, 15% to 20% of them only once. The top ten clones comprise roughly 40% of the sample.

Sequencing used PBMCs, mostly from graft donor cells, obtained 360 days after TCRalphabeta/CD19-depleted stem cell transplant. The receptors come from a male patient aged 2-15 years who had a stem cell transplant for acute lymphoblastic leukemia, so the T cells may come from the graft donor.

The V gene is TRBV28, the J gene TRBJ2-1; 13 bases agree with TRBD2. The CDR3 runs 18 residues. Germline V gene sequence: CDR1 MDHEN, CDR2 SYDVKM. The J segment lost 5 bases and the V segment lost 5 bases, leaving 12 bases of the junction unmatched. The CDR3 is CASSKIGLAGDKNNEQFF. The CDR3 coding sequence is TGTGCCAGCAGTAAAATAGGACTAGCGGGAGACAAGAACAATGAGCAGTTCTTC.

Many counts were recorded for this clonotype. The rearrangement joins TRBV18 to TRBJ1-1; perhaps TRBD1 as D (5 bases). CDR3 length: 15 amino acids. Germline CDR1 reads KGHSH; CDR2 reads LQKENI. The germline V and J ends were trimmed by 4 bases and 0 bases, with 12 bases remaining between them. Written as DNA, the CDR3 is TGTGCCAGCTCACTATCCGACAGCCTGAACACTGAAGCTTTCTTT. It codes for CASSLSDSLNTEAFF. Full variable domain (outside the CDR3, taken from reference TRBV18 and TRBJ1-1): NAGVMQNPRHLVRRRGQEARLRCSPMKGHSHVYWYRQLPEEGLKFMVYLQKENIIDESGMPKERFSAEFPKEGPSILRIQQVVRGDSAAYFCASSLSDSLNTEAFFGQGTRLTVV.

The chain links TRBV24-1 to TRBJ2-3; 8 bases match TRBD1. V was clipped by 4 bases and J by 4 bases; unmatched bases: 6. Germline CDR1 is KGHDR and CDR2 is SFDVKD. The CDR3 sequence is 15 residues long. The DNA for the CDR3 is TGTGCCACCAGTGAGACTGGACAGGGTTCAGATACGCAGTATTTT. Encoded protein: CATSETGQGSDTQYF.

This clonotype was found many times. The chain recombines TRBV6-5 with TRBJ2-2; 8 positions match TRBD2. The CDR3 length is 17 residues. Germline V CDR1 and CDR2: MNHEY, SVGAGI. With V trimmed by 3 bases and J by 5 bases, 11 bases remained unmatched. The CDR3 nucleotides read TGTGCCAGCAGTTATCGAGTGGGGACTAGGGGGACCGGGGAGCTGTTTTTT. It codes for CASSYRVGTRGTGELFF.

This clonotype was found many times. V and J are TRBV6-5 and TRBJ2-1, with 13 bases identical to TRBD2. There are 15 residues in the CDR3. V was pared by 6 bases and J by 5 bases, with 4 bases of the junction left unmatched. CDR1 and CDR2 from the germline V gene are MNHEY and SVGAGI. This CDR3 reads CASSFGLAGDNEQFF. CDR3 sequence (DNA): TGTGCCAGCAGCTTCGGACTAGCGGGAGACAATGAGCAGTTCTTC.

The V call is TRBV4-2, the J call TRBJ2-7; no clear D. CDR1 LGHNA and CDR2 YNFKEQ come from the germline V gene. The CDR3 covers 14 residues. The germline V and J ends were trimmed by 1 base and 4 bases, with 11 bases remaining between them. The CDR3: CASSQGLGPYEQYF. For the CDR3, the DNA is TGTGCCAGCAGCCAAGGTCTGGGTCCTTACGAGCAGTACTTC.

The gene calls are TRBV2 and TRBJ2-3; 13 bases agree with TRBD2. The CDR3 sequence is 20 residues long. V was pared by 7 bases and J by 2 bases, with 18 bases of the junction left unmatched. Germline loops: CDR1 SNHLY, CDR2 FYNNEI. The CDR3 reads CASKDSRTTSGRAITDTQYF. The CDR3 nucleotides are TGTGCCAGCAAAGACAGTCGTACCACTAGCGGGAGGGCAATCACAGATACGCAGTATTTT.

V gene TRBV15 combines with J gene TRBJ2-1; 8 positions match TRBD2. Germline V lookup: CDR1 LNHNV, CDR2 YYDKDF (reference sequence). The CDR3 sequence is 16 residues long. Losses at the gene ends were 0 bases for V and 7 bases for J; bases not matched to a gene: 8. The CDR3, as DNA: TGTGCCACCAGCAGAGATCGACTAGCGACCAATAATGAGCAGTTCTTC. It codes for CATSRDRLATNNEQFF. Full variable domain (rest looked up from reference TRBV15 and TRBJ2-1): DAMVIQNPRYQVTQFGKPVTLSCSQTLNHNVMYWYQQKSSQAPKLLFHYYDKDFNNEADTPDNFQSRRPNTSFCFLDIRSPGLGDTAMYLCATSRDRLATNNEQFFGPGTRLTVL.

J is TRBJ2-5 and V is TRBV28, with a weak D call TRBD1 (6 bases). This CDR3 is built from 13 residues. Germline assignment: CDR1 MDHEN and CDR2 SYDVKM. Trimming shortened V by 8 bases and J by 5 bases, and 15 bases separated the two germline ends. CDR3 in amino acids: CASRKYRAETQYF. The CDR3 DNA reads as TGTGCCAGCCGAAAATACAGGGCGGAGACCCAGTACTTC.

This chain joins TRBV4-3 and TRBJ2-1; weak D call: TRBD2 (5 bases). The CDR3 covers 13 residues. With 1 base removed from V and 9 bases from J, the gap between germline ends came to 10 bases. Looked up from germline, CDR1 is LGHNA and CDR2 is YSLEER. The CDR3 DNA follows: TGCGCCAGCAGCCAAGTGCTAGGAGGTGAGCAGTTCTTC. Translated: CASSQVLGGEQFF.

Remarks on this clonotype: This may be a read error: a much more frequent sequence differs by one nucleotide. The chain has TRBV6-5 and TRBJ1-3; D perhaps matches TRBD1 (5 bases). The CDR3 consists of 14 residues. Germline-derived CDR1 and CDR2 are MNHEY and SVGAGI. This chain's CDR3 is CASGYSGAGNTIYF. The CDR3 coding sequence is TGTGCCAGCGGTTACTCGGGGGCTGGAAACACCATATATTTT.